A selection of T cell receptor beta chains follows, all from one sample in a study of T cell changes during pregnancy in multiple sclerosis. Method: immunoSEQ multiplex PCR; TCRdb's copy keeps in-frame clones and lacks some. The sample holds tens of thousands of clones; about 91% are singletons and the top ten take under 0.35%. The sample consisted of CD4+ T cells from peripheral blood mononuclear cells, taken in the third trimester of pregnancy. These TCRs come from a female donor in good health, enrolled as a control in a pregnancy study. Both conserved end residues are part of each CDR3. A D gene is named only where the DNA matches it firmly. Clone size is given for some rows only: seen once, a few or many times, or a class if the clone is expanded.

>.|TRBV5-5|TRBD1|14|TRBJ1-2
CASSLLQGAGGYTF
TGTGCCAGCAGCTTGTTACAGGGGGCCGGTGGCTACACCTTC
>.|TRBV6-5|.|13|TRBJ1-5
CASSYSRGQPQHF
TGTGCCAGCAGTTACTCTAGGGGTCAGCCCCAGCATTTT
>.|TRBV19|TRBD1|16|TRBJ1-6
CASSIAQGMYNSPLHF
TGTGCCAGTAGTATAGCACAGGGGATGTATAATTCACCCCTCCACTTT
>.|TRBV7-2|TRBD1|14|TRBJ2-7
CASSPRTGIYEQYF
TGTGCCAGCAGCCCTCGGACAGGTATTTACGAGCAGTACTTC
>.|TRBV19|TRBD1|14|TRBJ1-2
CASMTGVIPYGYTF
TGTGCCAGTATGACAGGGGTAATTCCCTATGGCTACACCTTC
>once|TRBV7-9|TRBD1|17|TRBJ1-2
CASSFQSTGQGNYGYTF
TGTGCCAGCAGCTTCCAATCCACGGGACAGGGTAACTATGGCTACACCTTC
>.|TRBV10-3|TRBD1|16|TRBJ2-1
CAISESGTGGMDEQFF
TGTGCCATCAGTGAGTCCGGGACAGGTGGCATGGATGAGCAGTTCTTC
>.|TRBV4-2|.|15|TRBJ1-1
CASSQDQNMNTEAFF
TGTGCCAGCAGCCAAGATCAGAACATGAACACTGAAGCTTTCTTT
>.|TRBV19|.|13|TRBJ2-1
CASSTFTQNEQFF
TGTGCCAGTAGTACCTTTACTCAAAATGAGCAGTTCTTC
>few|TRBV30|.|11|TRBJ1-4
CAWSYQEGLFF
TGTGCCTGGAGCTACCAAGAGGGACTGTTTTTT
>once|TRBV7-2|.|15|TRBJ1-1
CASSDRQWENTEAFF
TGTGCCAGCAGCGATAGACAGTGGGAGAACACTGAAGCTTTCTTT
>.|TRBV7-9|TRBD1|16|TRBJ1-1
CASSSWTGGVPLEAFF
TGTGCCAGCAGCTCCTGGACAGGGGGCGTGCCTCTTGAAGCTTTCTTT
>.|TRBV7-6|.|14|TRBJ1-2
CASSPTGTNYGYTF
TGTGCCAGCAGCCCGACAGGAACCAACTATGGCTACACCTTC
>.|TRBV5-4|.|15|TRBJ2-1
CASSLDGSSYNEQFF
TGTGCCAGCAGCCTAGACGGGAGCTCCTACAATGAGCAGTTCTTC
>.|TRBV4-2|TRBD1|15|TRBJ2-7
CASSQGQGATYEQYF
TGTGCCAGCAGCCAAGGTCAGGGGGCAACCTACGAGCAGTACTTC
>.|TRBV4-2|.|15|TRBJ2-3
CASSQRGMDTDTQYF
TGTGCCAGCAGCCAGCGGGGAATGGATACAGATACGCAGTATTTT
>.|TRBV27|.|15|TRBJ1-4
CASSGLDRVNEKLFF
TGTGCCAGCAGTGGACTAGACAGAGTTAATGAAAAACTGTTTTTT
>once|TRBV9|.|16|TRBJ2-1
CASSVSPQEVNNEQFF
TGTGCCAGCAGCGTCTCACCCCAGGAGGTAAACAATGAGCAGTTCTTC
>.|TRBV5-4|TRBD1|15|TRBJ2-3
CASSSPGQVGDTQYF
TGTGCCAGCAGTTCTCCGGGACAGGTAGGAGATACGCAGTATTTT
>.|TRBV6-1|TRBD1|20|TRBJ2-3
CASSDRTGGRAKTRTDTQYF
TGTGCCAGCAGTGACCGGACAGGGGGCCGCGCCAAAACCCGCACAGATACGCAGTATTTT
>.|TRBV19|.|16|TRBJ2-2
CASSMAGAVNTGELFF
TGTGCCAGTAGTATGGCAGGGGCAGTTAACACCGGGGAGCTGTTTTTT
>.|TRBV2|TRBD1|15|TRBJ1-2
CASSELDRGQGGYTF
TGTGCCAGCAGTGAACTGGACAGGGGGCAGGGTGGCTACACCTTC
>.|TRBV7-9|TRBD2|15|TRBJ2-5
CASSLSGMYQETQYF
TGTGCCAGCAGCTTGAGCGGGATGTACCAAGAGACCCAGTACTTC
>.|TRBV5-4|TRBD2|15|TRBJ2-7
CASSLAGGEFIEQYF
TGTGCCAGCAGCTTGGCGGGGGGGGAGTTTATCGAGCAGTACTTC
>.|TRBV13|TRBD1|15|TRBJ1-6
CASTRDQGDISPLHF
TGTGCCAGCACCCGTGATCAGGGGGATATTTCACCCCTCCACTTT
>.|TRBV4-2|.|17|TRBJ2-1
CASSQRTGATSYNEQFF
TGTGCCAGCAGCCAAAGGACTGGAGCCACGTCCTACAATGAGCAGTTCTTC
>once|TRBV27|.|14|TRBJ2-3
CASSLRRGTDTQYF
TGTGCCAGCAGTTTACGCAGGGGCACAGATACGCAGTATTTT
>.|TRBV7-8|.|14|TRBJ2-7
CASSLTLTAYEQYF
TGTGCCAGCAGCTTGACCTTGACAGCCTACGAGCAGTACTTC
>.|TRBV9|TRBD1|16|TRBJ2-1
CASSVGDSSYYNEQFF
TGTGCCAGCAGCGTAGGGGACAGTTCGTACTACAATGAGCAGTTCTTC
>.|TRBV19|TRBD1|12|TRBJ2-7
CASGDRTGEQYF
TGTGCCAGTGGGGACAGAACAGGCGAGCAGTACTTC
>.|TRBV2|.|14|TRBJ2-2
CASKPGDNTGELFF
TGTGCCAGCAAGCCCGGGGATAACACCGGGGAGCTGTTTTTT
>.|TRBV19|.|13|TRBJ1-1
CASSLGQQTEAFF
TGTGCCAGTAGTCTTGGACAGCAGACTGAAGCTTTCTTT
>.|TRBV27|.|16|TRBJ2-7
CASSPPAGLLGYEQYF
TGTGCCAGCAGCCCCCCCGCGGGGTTGTTGGGCTACGAGCAGTACTTC
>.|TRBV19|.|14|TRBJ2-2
CASRISGDTGELFF
TGTGCCAGTAGAATTTCCGGAGACACCGGGGAGCTGTTTTTT
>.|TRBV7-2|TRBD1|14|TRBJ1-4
CASSLMGQAEKLFF
TGTGCCAGCAGCTTAATGGGACAGGCTGAAAAACTGTTTTTT
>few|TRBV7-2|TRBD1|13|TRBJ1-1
CASSHPGGTEAFF
TGTGCCAGCAGCCACCCAGGGGGCACTGAAGCTTTCTTT
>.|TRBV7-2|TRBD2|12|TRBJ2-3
CASSGGGDTQYF
TGTGCCAGCAGCGGGGGGGGAGATACGCAGTATTTT